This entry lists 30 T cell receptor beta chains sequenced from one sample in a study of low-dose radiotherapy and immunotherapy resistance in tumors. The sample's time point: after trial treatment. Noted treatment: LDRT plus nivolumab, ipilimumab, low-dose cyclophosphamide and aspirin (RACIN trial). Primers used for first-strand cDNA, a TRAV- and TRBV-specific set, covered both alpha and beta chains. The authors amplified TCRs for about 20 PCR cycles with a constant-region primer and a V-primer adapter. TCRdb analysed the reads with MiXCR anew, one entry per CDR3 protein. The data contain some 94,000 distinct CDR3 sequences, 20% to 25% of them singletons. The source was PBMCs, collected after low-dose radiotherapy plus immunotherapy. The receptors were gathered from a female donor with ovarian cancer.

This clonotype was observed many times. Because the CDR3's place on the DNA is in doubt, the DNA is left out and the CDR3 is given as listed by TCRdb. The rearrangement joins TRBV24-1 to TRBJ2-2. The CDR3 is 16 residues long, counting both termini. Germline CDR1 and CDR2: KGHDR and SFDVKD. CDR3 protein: CATSEPRQNTGELFFF.

CDR3 protein: CASSQTNSPLHF. As DNA, the CDR3 is TGTGCCAGCAGCCAAACAAATTCACCCCTCCACTTT. V and J are TRBV11-2 and TRBJ1-6; D gene ambiguous. The V gene lost 5 bases and the J gene lost 7 bases, with 6 bases spanning the gap. Per the germline V gene, CDR1 is SGHAT and CDR2 is FQNNGV. The CDR3 contains 12 residues.

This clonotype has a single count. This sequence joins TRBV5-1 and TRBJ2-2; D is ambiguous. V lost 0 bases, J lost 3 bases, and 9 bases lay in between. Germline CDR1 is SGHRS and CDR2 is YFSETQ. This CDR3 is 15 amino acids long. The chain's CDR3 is CASSLAAGYTGELFF. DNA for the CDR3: TGCGCCAGCAGCTTGGCGGCAGGATACACCGGGGAGCTGTTTTTT.

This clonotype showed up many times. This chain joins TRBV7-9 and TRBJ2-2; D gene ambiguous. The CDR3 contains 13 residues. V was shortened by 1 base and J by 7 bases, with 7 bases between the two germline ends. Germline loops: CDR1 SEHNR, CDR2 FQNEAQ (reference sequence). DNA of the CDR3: TGTGCCAGCAGCTTAGATGAGGTCGGGGAGCTGTTTTTT. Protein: CASSLDEVGELFF. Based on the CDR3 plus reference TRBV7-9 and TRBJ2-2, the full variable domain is DTGVSQNPRHKITKRGQNVTFRCDPISEHNRLYWYRQTLGQGPEFLTYFQNEAQLEKSRLLSDRFSAERPKGSFSTLEIQRTEQGDSAMYLCASSLDEVGELFFGEGSRLTVL.

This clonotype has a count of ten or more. CDR3 sequence: CSSGRENEQFF. In DNA form, the CDR3 reads TGCAGTAGTGGCAGGGAAAATGAGCAGTTCTTC. The V call is TRBV29-1, the J call TRBJ2-1; possibly TRBD1 for D (5 bases). There are 11 residues in the CDR3. Germline assignment: CDR1 SQVTM and CDR2 ANQGSEA.

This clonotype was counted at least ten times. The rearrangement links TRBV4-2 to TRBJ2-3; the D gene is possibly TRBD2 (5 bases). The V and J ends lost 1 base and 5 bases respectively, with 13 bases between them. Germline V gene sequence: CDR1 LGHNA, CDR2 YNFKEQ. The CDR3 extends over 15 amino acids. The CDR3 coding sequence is TGTGCCAGCAGCCAAGGTCCCAATGAGGGAGATACGCAGTATTTT. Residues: CASSQGPNEGDTQYF.

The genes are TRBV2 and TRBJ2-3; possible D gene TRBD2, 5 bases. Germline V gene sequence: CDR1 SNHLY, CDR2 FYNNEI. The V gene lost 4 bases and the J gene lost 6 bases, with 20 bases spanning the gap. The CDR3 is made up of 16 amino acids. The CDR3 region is CASSGVFGFGEDTQYF. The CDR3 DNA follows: TGTGCCAGCAGTGGGGTCTTTGGGTTCGGGGAGGATACGCAGTATTTT.

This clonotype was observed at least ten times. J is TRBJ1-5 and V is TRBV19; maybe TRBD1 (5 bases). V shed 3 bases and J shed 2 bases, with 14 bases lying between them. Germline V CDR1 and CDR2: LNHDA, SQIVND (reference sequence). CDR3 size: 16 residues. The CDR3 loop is CASSIGGGWGNQPQHF. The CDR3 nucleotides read TGTGCCAGTAGTATCGGTGGGGGTTGGGGCAATCAGCCCCAGCATTTT.

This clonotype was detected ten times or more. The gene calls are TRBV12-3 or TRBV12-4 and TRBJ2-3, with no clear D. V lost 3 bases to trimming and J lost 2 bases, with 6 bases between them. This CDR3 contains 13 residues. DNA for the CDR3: TGTGCCAGCAGTTTGATGGACACAGATACGCAGTATTTT. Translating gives CASSLMDTDTQYF.

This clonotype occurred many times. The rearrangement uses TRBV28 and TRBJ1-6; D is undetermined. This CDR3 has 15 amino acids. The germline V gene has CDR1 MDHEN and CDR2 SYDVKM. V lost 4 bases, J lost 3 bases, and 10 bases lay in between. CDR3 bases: TGTGCCAGCAGTTCAATGACAAGCTATAATTCACCCCTCCACTTT. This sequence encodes CASSSMTSYNSPLHF.

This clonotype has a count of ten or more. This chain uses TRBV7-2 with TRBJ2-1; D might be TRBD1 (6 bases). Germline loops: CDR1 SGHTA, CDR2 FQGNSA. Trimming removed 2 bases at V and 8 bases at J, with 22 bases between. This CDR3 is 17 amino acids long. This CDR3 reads CASSLLTGLLTIDEQFF. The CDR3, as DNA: TGTGCCAGCAGCTTACTAACAGGGTTACTAACTATAGATGAGCAGTTCTTC.

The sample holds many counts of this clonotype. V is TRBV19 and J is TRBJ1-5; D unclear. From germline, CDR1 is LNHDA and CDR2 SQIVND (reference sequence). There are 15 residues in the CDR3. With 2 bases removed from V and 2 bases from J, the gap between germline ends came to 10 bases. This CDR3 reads CASSISARRNQPQHF. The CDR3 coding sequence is TGTGCCAGTAGTATATCAGCACGGCGCAATCAGCCCCAGCATTTT.

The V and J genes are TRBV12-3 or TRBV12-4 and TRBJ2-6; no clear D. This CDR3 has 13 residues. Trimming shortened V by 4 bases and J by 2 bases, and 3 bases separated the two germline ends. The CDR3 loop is CASSYTGANVLTF. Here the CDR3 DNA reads TGTGCCAGCAGTTATACTGGGGCCAACGTCCTGACTTTC.

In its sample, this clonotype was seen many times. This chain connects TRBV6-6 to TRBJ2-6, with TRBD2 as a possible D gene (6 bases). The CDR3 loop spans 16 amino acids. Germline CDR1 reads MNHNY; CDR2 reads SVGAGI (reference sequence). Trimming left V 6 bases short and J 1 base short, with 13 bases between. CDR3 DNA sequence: TGTGCCAGCAGCTCGGCGGGGTCTTCTGGGGCCAACGTCCTGACTTTC. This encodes CASSSAGSSGANVLTF.

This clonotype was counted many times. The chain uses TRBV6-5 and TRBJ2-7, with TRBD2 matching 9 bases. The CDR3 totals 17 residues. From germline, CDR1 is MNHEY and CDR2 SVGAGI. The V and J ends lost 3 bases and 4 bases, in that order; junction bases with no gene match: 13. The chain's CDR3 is CASSYAGGRLAGYEQYF. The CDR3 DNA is TGTGCCAGCAGTTATGCGGGGGGGCGACTTGCGGGATACGAGCAGTACTTC.

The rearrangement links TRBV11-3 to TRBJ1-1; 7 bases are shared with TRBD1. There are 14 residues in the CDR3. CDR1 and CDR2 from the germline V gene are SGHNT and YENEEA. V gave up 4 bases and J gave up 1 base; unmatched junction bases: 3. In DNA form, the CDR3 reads TGTGCCAGCAGCTCTAGGACAGGGAACACTGAAGCTTTCTTT. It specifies CASSSRTGNTEAFF.

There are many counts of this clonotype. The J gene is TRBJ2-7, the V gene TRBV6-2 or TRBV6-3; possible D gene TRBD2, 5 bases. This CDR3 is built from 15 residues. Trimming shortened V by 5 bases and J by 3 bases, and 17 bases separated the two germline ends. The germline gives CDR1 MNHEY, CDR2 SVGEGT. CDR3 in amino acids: CASSPIGLANYEQYF. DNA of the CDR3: TGTGCCAGCAGTCCCATTGGGCTAGCTAACTACGAGCAGTACTTC.

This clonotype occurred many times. The CDR3 nucleotides read TGTGCCATCAGTGGAAACGGTAACTATGGCTACACCTTC. Translated, it gives CAISGNGNYGYTF. The chain joins TRBV10-3 to TRBJ1-2, with D uncertain. The CDR3 contains 13 residues. Germline CDR1 reads ENHRY; CDR2 reads SYGVKD. Deletions cut 4 bases from V and 1 base from J, with 7 bases between.

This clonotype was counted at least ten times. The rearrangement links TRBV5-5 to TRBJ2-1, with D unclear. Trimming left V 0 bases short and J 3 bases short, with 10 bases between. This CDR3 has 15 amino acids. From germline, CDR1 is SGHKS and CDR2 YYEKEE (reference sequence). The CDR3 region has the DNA TGTGCCAGCAGCTTGGGAAGCTCCTTCTACAATGAGCAGTTCTTC. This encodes CASSLGSSFYNEQFF.

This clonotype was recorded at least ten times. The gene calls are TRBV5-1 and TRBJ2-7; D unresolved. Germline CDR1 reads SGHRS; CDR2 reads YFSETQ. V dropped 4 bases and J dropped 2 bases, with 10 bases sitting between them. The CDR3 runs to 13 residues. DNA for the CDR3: TGCGCCAGCAGCGTACCGAACACCTACGAGCAGTACTTC. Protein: CASSVPNTYEQYF.

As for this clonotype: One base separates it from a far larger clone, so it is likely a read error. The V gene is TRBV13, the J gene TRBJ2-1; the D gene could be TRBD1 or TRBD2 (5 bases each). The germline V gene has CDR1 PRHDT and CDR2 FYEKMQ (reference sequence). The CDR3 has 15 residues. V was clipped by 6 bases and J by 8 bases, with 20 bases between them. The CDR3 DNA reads TGTGCCAGCAGTCCGTCCGGGACGAGGATCGATGAGCAGTTCTTC. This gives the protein CASSPSGTRIDEQFF.

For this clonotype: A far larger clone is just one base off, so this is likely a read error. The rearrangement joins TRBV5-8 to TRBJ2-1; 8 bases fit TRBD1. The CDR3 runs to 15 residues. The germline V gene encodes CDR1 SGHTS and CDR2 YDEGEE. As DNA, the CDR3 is TGTGCCAGCAGCATGGGACAGGACTCCTACAATGAGCAGCTCTTC. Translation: CASSMGQDSYNEQLF.

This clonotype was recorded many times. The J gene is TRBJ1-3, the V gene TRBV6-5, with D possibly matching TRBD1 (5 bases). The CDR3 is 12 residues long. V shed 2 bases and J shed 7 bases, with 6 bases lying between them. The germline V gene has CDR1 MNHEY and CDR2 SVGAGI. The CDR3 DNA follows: TGTGCCAGCAGTTACGGGGGGAACACCATATATTTT. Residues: CASSYGGNTIYF.

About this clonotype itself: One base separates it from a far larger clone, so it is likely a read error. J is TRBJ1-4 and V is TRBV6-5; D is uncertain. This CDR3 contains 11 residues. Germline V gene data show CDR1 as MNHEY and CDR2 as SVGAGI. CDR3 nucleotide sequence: TGTGCCAGCAGGGTGACTGAAAAACTGTTATTT. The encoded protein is CASRVTEKLLF.

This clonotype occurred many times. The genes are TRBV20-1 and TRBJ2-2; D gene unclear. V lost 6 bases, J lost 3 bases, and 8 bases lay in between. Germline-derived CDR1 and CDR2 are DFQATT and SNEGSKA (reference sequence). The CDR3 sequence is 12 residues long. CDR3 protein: CSARDHTGELFF. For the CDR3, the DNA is TGCAGTGCCCGAGACCACACCGGGGAGCTGTTTTTT.

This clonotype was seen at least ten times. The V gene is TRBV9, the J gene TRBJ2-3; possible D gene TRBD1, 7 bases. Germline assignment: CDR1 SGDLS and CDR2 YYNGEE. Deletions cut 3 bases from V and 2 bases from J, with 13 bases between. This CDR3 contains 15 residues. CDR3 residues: CASSAGGGPTDTQYF. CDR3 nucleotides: TGTGCCAGCAGCGCCGGAGGGGGCCCCACAGATACGCAGTATTTT.

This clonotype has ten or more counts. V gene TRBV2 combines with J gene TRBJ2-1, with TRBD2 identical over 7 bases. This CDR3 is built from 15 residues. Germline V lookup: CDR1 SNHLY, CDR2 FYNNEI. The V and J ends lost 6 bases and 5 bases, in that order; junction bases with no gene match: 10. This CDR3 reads CASSPTGAGDNEQFF. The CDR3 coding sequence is TGTGCCAGCAGCCCTACTGGCGCGGGAGACAATGAGCAGTTCTTC.

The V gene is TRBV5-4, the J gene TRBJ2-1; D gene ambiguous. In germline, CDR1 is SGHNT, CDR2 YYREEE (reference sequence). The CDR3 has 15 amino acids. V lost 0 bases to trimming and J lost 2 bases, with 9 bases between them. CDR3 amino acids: CASSLVGIAYNEQFF. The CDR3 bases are TGTGCCAGCAGCTTGGTTGGAATTGCCTACAATGAGCAGTTCTTC.

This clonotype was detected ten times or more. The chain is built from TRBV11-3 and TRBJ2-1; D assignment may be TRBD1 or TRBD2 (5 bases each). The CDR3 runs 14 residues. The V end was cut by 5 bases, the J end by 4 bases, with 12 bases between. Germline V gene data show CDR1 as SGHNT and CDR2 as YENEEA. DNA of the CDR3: TGTGCCAGCAGCCCACCGGGGCAATACAATGAGCAGTTCTTC. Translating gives CASSPPGQYNEQFF.

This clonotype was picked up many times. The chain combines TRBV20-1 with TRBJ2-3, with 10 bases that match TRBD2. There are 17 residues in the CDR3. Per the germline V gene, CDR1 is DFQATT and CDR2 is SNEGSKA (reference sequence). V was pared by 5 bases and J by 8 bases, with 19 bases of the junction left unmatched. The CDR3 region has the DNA TGCAGTGCTCGGAGCAGACAACAGCGGGGGGGTTTCAGTACGCAGTATTTT. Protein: CSARSRQQRGGFSTQYF.